Presented here are 16 T cell receptor beta chains from one specimen sequenced in a study of blood T cell repertoires in COVID-19. Generated by immunoSEQ multiplex PCR, the TCRdb table keeps only in-frame clones and is missing some. The sample records about 220,000 clones, around 86% being singletons. Material for sequencing was peripheral blood. These receptors were collected from a woman between 25 and 40 years old who had recovered from COVID-19.

The J gene is TRBJ2-7, the V gene TRBV7-9; possibly TRBD1 for D (5 bases). The CDR3 sequence is 14 residues long. Trimming removed 2 bases from V and 0 bases from J, with 8 bases in between. Germline V gene lookup returns CDR1 SEHNR and CDR2 FQNEAQ (reference sequence). CDR3 in DNA: TGTGCCAGCAGCTTACAGGGAAACTCCTACGAGCAGTACTTC. It specifies CASSLQGNSYEQYF. Variable domain in full (rest from reference TRBV7-9 and TRBJ2-7): DTGVSQNPRHKITKRGQNVTFRCDPISEHNRLYWYRQTLGQGPEFLTYFQNEAQLEKSRLLSDRFSAERPKGSFSTLEIQRTEQGDSAMYLCASSLQGNSYEQYFGPGTRLTVT.

The DNA of the CDR3 is TGTGCCATCAGTGGTTCGGACAGGAACACTGAAGCTTTCTTT. It codes for CAISGSDRNTEAFF. V and J are TRBV10-3 and TRBJ1-1, with D possibly being TRBD1 (6 bases). CDR1 is ENHRY, CDR2 SYGVKD, per germline. The CDR3 spans 14 residues. V gave up 4 bases and J gave up 1 base, with 10 bases separating them.

This clone appeared a single time. V usage is TRBV4-3 and J usage is TRBJ2-1, with D unresolved. In germline, CDR1 is LGHNA, CDR2 YSLEER. The CDR3 contains 13 residues. V lost 2 bases to trimming and J lost 10 bases, with 12 bases between them. CDR3 sequence: CASSQTVVWEQFF. CDR3 in DNA: TGCGCCAGCAGCCAAACCGTAGTGTGGGAGCAGTTCTTC.

The chain joins TRBV18 to TRBJ1-6, with 9 nucleotides matching TRBD1. The germline V gene has CDR1 KGHSH and CDR2 LQKENI. The CDR3 contains 19 residues. With 1 base clipped from V and 7 bases from J, the junction kept 14 bases outside the gene matches. The CDR3 protein is CASSPQTNRDRATNSPLHF. CDR3 nucleotide sequence: TGTGCCAGCTCACCACAGACCAACCGGGACAGGGCTACGAATTCACCCCTCCACTTT.

The rearrangement uses TRBV4-3 and TRBJ2-2; D not resolved. The CDR3 spans 14 residues. The V gene's germline CDR1 is LGHNA and CDR2 YSLEER. V was trimmed by 4 bases and J by 4 bases, leaving 10 bases between them. CDR3 in DNA: TGCGCCAGCAGCCCCTTACAGTTCACCGGGGAGCTGTTTTTT. Translation: CASSPLQFTGELFF.

In this sample, this clone turned up a few times. This chain links TRBV11-2 with TRBJ2-7; weak D call: TRBD1 (6 bases). The CDR3 contains 16 residues. Trimming removed 3 bases from V and 1 base from J, with 16 bases in between. CDR1 and CDR2 (germline): SGHAT, FQNNGV. DNA for the CDR3: TGTGCCAGCAGCTTCGAAATCGGGACAAAATCCTACGAGCAGTACTTC. Translation gives CASSFEIGTKSYEQYF.

The V and J genes are TRBV4-3 and TRBJ1-4; TRBD1 is a possible D gene (5 bases). CDR1 is LGHNA, CDR2 YSLEER, per germline. V dropped 0 bases and J dropped 3 bases, with 11 bases sitting between them. CDR3 length equals 16 residues. The CDR3 sequence: CASSQESRGANEKLFF. In nucleotides, the CDR3 is TGCGCCAGCAGCCAAGAAAGTCGGGGGGCTAATGAAAAACTGTTTTTT.

The rearrangement uses TRBV6-2 or TRBV6-3 and TRBJ1-2; 9 nucleotides match TRBD1. Germline-derived CDR1 and CDR2 are MNHEY and SVGEGT. CDR3 size: 16 residues. Losses at the gene ends were 6 bases for V and 5 bases for J; bases not matched to a gene: 13. CDR3 bases: TGTGCCAGCAGCAGTACCTCGGGACAGGGACCTTATGGCTACACCTTC. It translates to CASSSTSGQGPYGYTF.

The chain combines TRBV7-8 with TRBJ2-1; 12 bases are a match to TRBD2. From germline, CDR1 is SGHVS and CDR2 FQNEAQ. With 2 bases clipped from V and 9 bases from J, the junction kept 17 bases outside the gene matches. The CDR3 loop spans 19 amino acids. Written as DNA, the CDR3 is TGTGCCAGCAGCTTAACTAGCGGGGGGTCTCAACACGTGTGGGGTGAGCAGTTCTTC. Translation gives CASSLTSGGSQHVWGEQFF.

V gene TRBV14 combines with J gene TRBJ2-4, with 9 bases fitting TRBD2. The CDR3 spans 15 residues. Germline loops: CDR1 SGHDN, CDR2 FVKESK. V lost 0 bases to trimming and J lost 6 bases; unmatched junction nucleotides: 3. CDR3 sequence (DNA): TGTGCCAGCAGCCAAGATGAGCGGGGGGCAAACATTCAGTACTTC. Amino acids: CASSQDERGANIQYF.

The chain carries TRBV5-4 and TRBJ2-3; 9 nucleotides match TRBD2. Per the germline V gene, CDR1 is SGHNT and CDR2 is YYREEE (reference sequence). The trim removed 0 bases at V and 3 bases at J, leaving 5 bases unmatched. The CDR3 covers 16 residues. For the CDR3, the DNA is TGTGCCAGCAGCTTGGAGGGCGGGGGGGTTACAGATACGCAGTATTTT. Residues: CASSLEGGGVTDTQYF. Using reference TRBV5-4 and TRBJ2-3 for the parts outside the CDR3, the full variable domain is ETGVTQSPTHLIKTRGQQVTLRCSSQSGHNTVSWYQQALGQGPQFIFQYYREEENGRGNFPPRFSGLQFPNYSSELNVNALELDDSALYLCASSLEGGGVTDTQYFGPGTRLTVL.

The J gene is TRBJ1-5, the V gene TRBV7-2; D is possibly TRBD1 (5 bases). Germline CDR1 and CDR2: SGHTA and FQGNSA. CDR3 length: 14 residues. The V end was cut by 5 bases, the J end by 2 bases, with 10 bases between. Here the CDR3 reads CASSRPGRNQPQHF. CDR3 bases: TGTGCCAGCAGCCGTCCAGGGCGCAATCAGCCCCAGCATTTT. The entire variable domain, with the rest obtained from reference TRBV7-2 and TRBJ1-5, is as follows: GAGVSQSPSNKVTEKGKDVELRCDPISGHTALYWYRQSLGQGLEFLIYFQGNSAPDKSGLPSDRFSAERTGGSVSTLTIQRTQQEDSAVYLCASSRPGRNQPQHFGDGTRLSIL.

This clone was found once. V is TRBV3-1 (or the pseudogene TRBV3-2) and J is TRBJ1-2; TRBD1 matches 8 bases. The trim removed 2 bases at V and 7 bases at J, leaving 6 bases unmatched. In germline, CDR1 is LGHDT, CDR2 YNNKEL (reference sequence). The CDR3 sequence is 14 residues long. The DNA for the CDR3 is TGTGCCAGCAGCCAACGAACAGGGGGTGTTGGCTACACCTTC. This sequence encodes CASSQRTGGVGYTF.

In nucleotides, the CDR3 is TGTGCCAGCAGCGATTCGACAGGGTTAAAGACCCAGTACTTC. Protein product: CASSDSTGLKTQYF. The rearrangement joins TRBV9 to TRBJ2-5, with TRBD1 matching 7 bases. The CDR3 runs 14 residues. The J segment lost 6 bases and the V segment lost 3 bases, leaving 8 bases of the junction unmatched. Per germline, CDR1 SGDLS and CDR2 YYNGEE.

The chain links TRBV7-2 to TRBJ2-7; TRBD1 aligns across 11 bases. CDR1 is SGHTA, CDR2 FQGNSA, per germline. The CDR3 spans 16 residues. Germline trimming cut 1 base from V and 6 bases from J; bases unmatched to any gene: 8. The DNA for the CDR3 is TGTGCCAGCAGCTTAGACTCCGGGACAGGGGGTACCGAGCAGTACTTC. It codes for CASSLDSGTGGTEQYF.

The V and J genes are TRBV7-8 and TRBJ1-4; tentative D call: TRBD1 (6 bases). CDR1 and CDR2 from the germline V gene are SGHVS and FQNEAQ. V lost 6 bases to trimming and J lost 8 bases, with 19 bases between them. This CDR3 spans 15 amino acids. The CDR3 reads CASSFTGFGSEKLFF. CDR3 nucleotide sequence: TGTGCCAGCAGTTTTACAGGGTTCGGTAGCGAAAAACTGTTTTTT.